This T cell receptor (beta chain) derives from a study of graft-versus-host responses after intestinal transplantation. For the study at large: Recipients obtained multivisceral, liver-intestinal, or isolated intestinal transplants. For approximately three years after anti-thymocyte globulin induction, all recipients took tacrolimus and steroids. Findings and caveats of the study: Maximum circulating GvH clone levels tracked with early post-transplant HvG decreases.

The CDR3 is 17 amino acids. V dropped 4 bases and J dropped 5 bases, with 23 bases sitting between them. CDR1 MDHEN and CDR2 SYDVKM come from the germline V gene. To note about this clone: Its antigen is as yet unknown.

Assay: immunoSEQ multiplex PCR; the TCRdb copy retains only in-frame clones and omits some. The table has roughly 120,000 clones, approximately 95% seen once; the top ten hold more than 2.5%. The sequence was obtained from a human donor who received an intestinal transplant. The starting material was unstimulated CD8+ T cells sorted from spleen or lymph node cells, obtained before intestinal transplant. V usage is TRBV28 and J usage is TRBJ2-5; possible D gene TRBD2, 5 bases. The CDR3 DNA reads as TGTGCCAGCAGTTCACCTCTAAGCGGAAGTAACGGGGAGACCCAGTACTTC. Translated: CASSSPLSGSNGETQYF.